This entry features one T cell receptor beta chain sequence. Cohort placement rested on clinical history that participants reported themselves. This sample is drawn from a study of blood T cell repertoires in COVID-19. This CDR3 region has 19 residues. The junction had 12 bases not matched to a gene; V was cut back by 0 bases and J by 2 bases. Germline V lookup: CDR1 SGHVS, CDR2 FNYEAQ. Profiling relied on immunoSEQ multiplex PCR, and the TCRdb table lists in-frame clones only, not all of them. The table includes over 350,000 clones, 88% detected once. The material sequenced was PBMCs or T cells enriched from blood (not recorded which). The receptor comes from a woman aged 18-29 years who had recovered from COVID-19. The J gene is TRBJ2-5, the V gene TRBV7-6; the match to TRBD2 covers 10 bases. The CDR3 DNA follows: TGTGCCAGCAGCTTAGCTCTCACGTCCATAGCGGGGGGTCAAGAGACCCAGTACTTC. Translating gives CASSLALTSIAGGQETQYF.